Listed here are 29 T cell receptor beta chains from one sample, sequenced in a study of shared T cell receptors in the human thymus. Measured with immunoSEQ multiplex PCR; TCRdb has only the in-frame clones, and not every one. Here the sample spans about 400,000 clones, over 90% being singletons. The material sequenced was thymocytes. The receptors come from a human donor.

This clone was observed once. V usage is TRBV4-1 and J usage is TRBJ1-2, with D maybe TRBD1 (6 bases). Germline V CDR1 and CDR2: MGHRA, YSYEKL. This CDR3 has 15 amino acids. V was clipped by 4 bases and J by 4 bases, with 16 bases between them. CDR3 amino acids: CASSPSKGESYGYTF. DNA for the CDR3: TGCGCCAGCAGCCCCTCGAAGGGGGAGAGCTATGGCTACACCTTC.

The CDR3 spells CASSQEPQGIGTGELFF. CDR3 DNA sequence: TGTGCCAGCAGCCAAGAGCCGCAGGGGATAGGCACCGGGGAGCTGTTTTTT. The gene calls are TRBV14 and TRBJ2-2, with TRBD1 as a possible D gene (6 bases). The V end was cut by 0 bases, the J end by 4 bases, with 15 bases between. The CDR3 extends over 17 amino acids. Germline CDR1 and CDR2: SGHDN and FVKESK.

This clone was seen just once. This rearrangement joins TRBV27 to TRBJ2-5, with 7 bases that match TRBD1. Germline assignment: CDR1 MNHEY and CDR2 SMNVEV (reference sequence). The CDR3 is 14 residues long. V shed 3 bases and J 5 bases; nucleotides not matched to a gene: 6. CDR3 sequence (DNA): TGTGCCAGCAGTTTTTGGCAGGGGGACGAGACCCAGTACTTC. Translating gives CASSFWQGDETQYF.

The rearrangement joins TRBV5-4 to TRBJ2-3, with TRBD1 as a possible D gene (5 bases). Trimming pared 4 bases from V and 4 bases from J, leaving 13 bases between. The CDR3 is 14 residues long. CDR1 SGHNT and CDR2 YYREEE come from the germline V gene (reference sequence). The CDR3: CASSQLGVADTQYF. CDR3 nucleotides: TGTGCCAGCAGCCAATTAGGGGTGGCAGATACGCAGTATTTT.

The chain is built from TRBV7-6 and TRBJ2-1; weak D call: TRBD2 (6 bases). Germline V CDR1 and CDR2: SGHVS, FNYEAQ. V lost 3 bases and J lost 0, with 9 bases in between. The length of the CDR3 is 15 residues. CDR3 sequence: CASSLEGGSYNEQFF. CDR3 nucleotides: TGTGCCAGCAGCTTGGAGGGCGGCTCCTACAATGAGCAGTTCTTC.

The chain joins TRBV28 to TRBJ2-7; TRBD1 aligns across 9 bases. Germline trimming cut 3 bases from V and 4 bases from J; bases unmatched to any gene: 7. The CDR3 is 15 amino acids. Germline V lookup: CDR1 MDHEN, CDR2 SYDVKM. The CDR3 loop is CASSFSGQGPYEQYF. CDR3 bases: TGTGCCAGCAGTTTCTCGGGACAGGGCCCGTACGAGCAGTACTTC.

This clone was detected once. The chain combines TRBV28 with TRBJ1-5; D is ambiguous. CDR1 MDHEN and CDR2 SYDVKM come from the germline V gene. Trimming took off 1 base at V and 0 bases at J, with 16 bases between the two ends. The CDR3 contains 18 residues. In DNA, the CDR3 is TGTGCCAGCAGTTTATTAGTACAGAGGGATCATAGCAATCAGCCCCAGCATTTT. Protein product: CASSLLVQRDHSNQPQHF.

The chain is built from TRBV19 and TRBJ2-7, with D maybe TRBD1 (5 bases). V dropped 3 bases and J dropped 7 bases, with 19 bases sitting between them. Germline V CDR1 and CDR2: LNHDA, SQIVND (reference sequence). This CDR3 is 15 amino acids long. For the CDR3, the DNA is TGTGCCAGTAGTATCGACAGCACTTCGACGCGGGAGCAGTACTTC. Amino acids: CASSIDSTSTREQYF. Supplemented by reference TRBV19 and TRBJ2-7, the full variable domain reads DGGITQSPKYLFRKEGQNVTLSCEQNLNHDAMYWYRQDPGQGLRLIYYSQIVNDFQKGDIAEGYSVSREKKESFPLTVTSAQKNPTAFYLCASSIDSTSTREQYFGPGTRLTVT.

V and J are TRBV19 and TRBJ1-5; tentatively, D is TRBD1 (5 bases). Germline CDR1 reads LNHDA; CDR2 reads SQIVND (reference sequence). The CDR3 spans 17 residues. V was shortened by 2 bases and J by 1 base, with 15 bases between the two germline ends. CDR3 sequence: CASSIPQDGGSNQPQHF. The CDR3 nucleotides are TGTGCCAGTAGTATACCCCAGGATGGGGGAAGCAATCAGCCCCAGCATTTT.

This clone occurred a few times. This chain connects TRBV21-1 to TRBJ1-1; the table's TRBD1 call for D was not verified on the DNA. TRBV21-1 is marked as a pseudogene. The CDR3 extends over 13 amino acids. The CDR3 sequence: CASSNPPNTEAFF. The CDR3 DNA reads as TGTGCCAGCAGCAACCCCCCAAACACTGAAGCTTTCTTT.

The CDR3 DNA follows: TGTGCCAGCAGCGTAGTCTTCAAGGATGGCTACACCTTC. As protein: CASSVVFKDGYTF. The chain couples TRBV9 to TRBJ1-2; D is unresolved. Germline V gene sequence: CDR1 SGDLS, CDR2 YYNGEE. Trimming cost V 0 bases and J 6 bases, with 9 bases left between them. The CDR3 sequence is 13 residues long.

This chain links TRBV7-3 with TRBJ2-5, with a possible D match to TRBD2 (6 bases). From germline, CDR1 is SGHTA and CDR2 FQGTGA. This CDR3 comprises 14 residues. V lost 5 bases and J 4 bases, leaving 14 bases between the germline ends. CDR3 in DNA: TGTGCCAGCAGCGCCCGGGGGTCTAGAGAGACCCAGTACTTC. It is translated as CASSARGSRETQYF.

The rearrangement joins TRBV19 to TRBJ1-1; 8 bases are shared with TRBD1. Germline-derived CDR1 and CDR2 are LNHDA and SQIVND (reference sequence). This CDR3 spans 16 amino acids. With 7 bases clipped from V and 7 bases from J, the junction kept 17 bases outside the gene matches. For the CDR3, the DNA is TGTGCCAGTAATATTGCAGGGGGCAAGGAATTGCGTGAAGCTTTCTTT. Translation gives CASNIAGGKELREAFF.

V and J are TRBV5-1 and TRBJ1-5, with 7 bases that match TRBD1. Germline assignment: CDR1 SGHRS and CDR2 YFSETQ. V lost 3 bases, J lost 4 bases, and 7 bases stayed unmatched. The CDR3 covers 15 residues. CDR3 residues: CASSSTGLGNQPQHF. The CDR3 DNA reads as TGCGCCAGCAGCTCGACAGGGCTTGGTAATCAGCCCCAGCATTTT.

This chain links TRBV7-6 with TRBJ2-7, with 8 bases aligning to TRBD1. The V segment lost 5 bases and the J segment 4 bases; nucleotides outside the gene matches: 4. The V gene's germline CDR1 is SGHVS and CDR2 FNYEAQ. This CDR3 has 13 residues. The CDR3 sequence: CASSRRTGYEQYF. CDR3 sequence (DNA): TGTGCCAGCAGCCGGCGGACAGGGTACGAGCAGTACTTC.

The chain joins TRBV27 to TRBJ2-2; 8 positions agree with TRBD1. The CDR3 length is 15 residues. V gave up 9 bases and J gave up 4 bases; unmatched junction bases: 10. The V gene's germline CDR1 is MNHEY and CDR2 SMNVEV (reference sequence). The CDR3 region has the DNA TGTGCCAGTGCCATGGACAGGGTTGGCACCGGGGAGCTGTTTTTT. This sequence encodes CASAMDRVGTGELFF.

The rearrangement joins TRBV19 to TRBJ2-7; possibly TRBD1 or TRBD2 for D (5 bases each). Trimming cost V 4 bases and J 0 bases, with 13 bases left between them. CDR1 is LNHDA, CDR2 SQIVND, per germline (reference sequence). The CDR3 sequence is 15 residues long. The CDR3 DNA follows: TGTGCCAGTAGTACTCCGGGACGGAACTCCTACGAGCAGTACTTC. It encodes CASSTPGRNSYEQYF.

The chain has TRBV15 and TRBJ2-3, with TRBD2 identical over 9 bases. The CDR3 consists of 16 residues. Germline loops: CDR1 LNHNV, CDR2 YYDKDF (reference sequence). Trimming removed 1 base from V and 2 bases from J; junction bases left unmatched: 4. CDR3 residues: CATSRGLAGYTDTQYF. DNA of the CDR3: TGTGCCACCAGCAGAGGGCTAGCGGGATACACAGATACGCAGTATTTT.

V is TRBV28 and J is TRBJ1-2; 7 nucleotides align to TRBD1. Trimming at V came to 2 bases and at J to 8 bases, leaving 8 bases not matched to a gene. The CDR3 loop spans 14 amino acids. Germline CDR1 MDHEN, CDR2 SYDVKM. This chain's CDR3 is CASSLEGGPLGYTF. The DNA of the CDR3 is TGTGCCAGCAGTTTAGAAGGGGGCCCCTTGGGCTACACCTTC.

V is TRBV28 and J is TRBJ2-2; 9 bases are shared with TRBD1. Per germline, CDR1 MDHEN and CDR2 SYDVKM. The CDR3 is 18 residues long. Unmatched junction bases numbered 7, after V lost 0 bases and J lost 2 bases. The CDR3 coding sequence is TGTGCCAGCAGTTTATGCCCCGGGACAGGGACTAACACCGGGGAGCTGTTTTTT. It codes for CASSLCPGTGTNTGELFF.

V gene TRBV5-5 combines with J gene TRBJ1-1; D unclear. CDR1 and CDR2 from the germline V gene are SGHKS and YYEKEE (reference sequence). The CDR3 is made up of 13 amino acids. V was cut by 0 bases and J by 1 base, with 4 bases left in between. CDR3: CASSLGENTEAFF. Written as DNA, the CDR3 is TGTGCCAGCAGCTTGGGGGAGAACACTGAAGCTTTCTTT.

The J gene is TRBJ2-2, the V gene TRBV5-6; D remains ambiguous. V lost 0 bases to trimming and J lost 4 bases, with 10 bases between them. The CDR3 extends over 15 amino acids. CDR1 and CDR2 from the germline V gene are SGHDT and YYEEEE. The CDR3 region is CASSLETRPTGELFF. DNA for the CDR3: TGTGCCAGCAGCTTGGAGACACGACCCACCGGGGAGCTGTTTTTT.

The chain is built from TRBV5-6 and TRBJ1-1; D not certain. Germline CDR1 is SGHDT and CDR2 is YYEEEE. The CDR3 has 15 residues. Trimming cost V 0 bases and J 0 bases, with 9 bases left between them. In DNA, the CDR3 is TGTGCCAGCAGCTTGGAGAGTCAGCTGAACACTGAAGCTTTCTTT. Translation gives CASSLESQLNTEAFF.

CDR3 amino acids: CASSYSAGTGYEQYF. The DNA of the CDR3 is TGTGCCAGCAGTTACTCGGCTGGGACAGGGTACGAGCAGTACTTC. The J gene is TRBJ2-7, the V gene TRBV6-5; 9 positions agree with TRBD1. V lost 0 bases to trimming and J lost 4 bases; unmatched junction nucleotides: 4. CDR1 and CDR2 (germline): MNHEY, SVGAGI. The CDR3 is 15 residues long.

The chain combines TRBV6-5 with TRBJ1-1; perhaps TRBD1 as D (5 bases). The germline V gene encodes CDR1 MNHEY and CDR2 SVGAGI. The CDR3 has 15 amino acids. Trimming removed 4 bases at V and 5 bases at J, with 17 bases between. CDR3 residues: CASSSLGPGHTEAFF. The CDR3 bases are TGTGCCAGCAGTTCCCTGGGACCTGGGCATACTGAAGCTTTCTTT.

The chain has TRBV7-8 and TRBJ1-1; D is uncertain. The V end was cut by 1 base, the J end by 3 bases, with 9 bases between. CDR3 length equals 14 residues. From germline, CDR1 is SGHVS and CDR2 FQNEAQ. For the CDR3, the DNA is TGTGCCAGCAGCTTAGGGGGTAGGGACACTGAAGCTTTCTTT. Translation: CASSLGGRDTEAFF.

V usage is TRBV29-1 and J usage is TRBJ1-2; D uncertain. Germline CDR1 and CDR2: SQVTM and ANQGSEA. The CDR3 length is 10 residues. V was pared by 4 bases and J by 6 bases, with 6 bases between. CDR3 residues: CSVGRDGYTF. CDR3 coding DNA: TGCAGCGTTGGACGCGATGGCTACACCTTC. Drawing the rest from reference TRBV29-1 and TRBJ1-2, the complete variable domain is SAVISQKPSRDICQRGTSLTIQCQVDSQVTMMFWYRQQPGQSLTLIATANQGSEATYESGFVIDKFPISRPNLTFSTLTVSNMSPEDSSIYLCSVGRDGYTFGSGTRLTVV.

The chain employs TRBV11-1 and TRBJ1-5; D gene unclear. The CDR3 is 14 amino acids. Germline V gene sequence: CDR1 SGHAT, CDR2 FQDESV (reference sequence). V dropped 2 bases and J dropped 5 bases, with 10 bases sitting between them. The DNA for the CDR3 is TGTGCCAGCAGCTTAAAATTGGCAGATCAGCCCCAGCATTTT. This encodes CASSLKLADQPQHF.

V gene TRBV6-5 combines with J gene TRBJ2-7, with a weak D call TRBD1 (5 bases). This CDR3 comprises 16 residues. The germline gives CDR1 MNHEY, CDR2 SVGAGI. Trimming stripped 0 bases from V and 5 bases from J, with 17 bases between. The DNA for the CDR3 is TGTGCCAGCAGTTACTCCAGGGTAAGCAGGAAGGACGAGCAGTACTTC. Translated, it gives CASSYSRVSRKDEQYF.